This T cell receptor beta chain appears in the sequencing data of a study of T cell responses to AZD1222 COVID-19 vaccine. Findings of the study overall: Sampling captured repertoires only after the peak T cell response. Clonal diversity was possibly underestimated, and white British individuals and females predominated among donors. Nearly half of the spike-specific TCRs reportedly recognize variant regions that carry no mutations. Along spike, vaccine-associated CD4 TCRs were found throughout, with dominance at 160-218 and 743-854.

Details on this clone: Its antigen is unknown.

Germline-derived CDR1 and CDR2 are ENHRY and SYGVKD. CDR3 size: 15 residues. Losses at the gene ends were 2 bases for V and 0 bases for J; bases not matched to a gene: 1. The repertoire was sequenced with immunoSEQ multiplex PCR; TCRdb's copy has only in-frame clones and lacks some. The sample has roughly 79,000 clones; 92% are singletons. The sequence derives from an adult in good health. The sequences come from peripheral blood, collected on day 0 of MenACWY control vaccination. This chain connects TRBV10-3 to TRBJ2-1, with TRBD2 identical over 7 bases. The CDR3 protein is CAISEREVSYNEQFF. CDR3 nucleotides: TGTGCCATCAGTGAGCGGGAGGTCTCCTACAATGAGCAGTTCTTC.